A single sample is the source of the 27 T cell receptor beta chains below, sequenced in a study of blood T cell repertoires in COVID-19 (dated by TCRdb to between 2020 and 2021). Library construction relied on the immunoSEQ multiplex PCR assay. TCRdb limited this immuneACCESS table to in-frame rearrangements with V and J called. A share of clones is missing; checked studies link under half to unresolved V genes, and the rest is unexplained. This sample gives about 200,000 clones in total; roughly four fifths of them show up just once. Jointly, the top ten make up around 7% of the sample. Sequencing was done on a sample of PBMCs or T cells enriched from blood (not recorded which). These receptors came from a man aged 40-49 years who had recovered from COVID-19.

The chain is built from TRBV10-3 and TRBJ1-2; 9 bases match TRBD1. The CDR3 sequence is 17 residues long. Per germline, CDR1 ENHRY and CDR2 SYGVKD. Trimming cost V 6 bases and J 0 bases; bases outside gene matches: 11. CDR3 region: CAISTNGQGTTNYGYTF. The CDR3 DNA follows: TGTGCCATCAGCACCAACGGACAGGGGACAACTAACTATGGCTACACCTTC.

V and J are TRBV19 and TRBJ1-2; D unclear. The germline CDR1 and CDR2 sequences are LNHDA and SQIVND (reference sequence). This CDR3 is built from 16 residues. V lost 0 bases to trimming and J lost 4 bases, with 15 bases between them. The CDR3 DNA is TGTGCCAGTAGTATAGAGGAAAGCTACAGTCCCTATGGCTACACCTTC. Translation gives CASSIEESYSPYGYTF.

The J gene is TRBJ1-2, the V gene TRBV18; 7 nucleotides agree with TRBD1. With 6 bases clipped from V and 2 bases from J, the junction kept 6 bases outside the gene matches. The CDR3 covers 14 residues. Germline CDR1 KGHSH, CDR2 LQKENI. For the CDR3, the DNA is TGTGCCAGCTCCCGAGACAGGGCCAACTATGGCTACACCTTC. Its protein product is CASSRDRANYGYTF. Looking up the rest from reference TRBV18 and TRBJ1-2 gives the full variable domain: NAGVMQNPRHLVRRRGQEARLRCSPMKGHSHVYWYRQLPEEGLKFMVYLQKENIIDESGMPKERFSAEFPKEGPSILRIQQVVRGDSAAYFCASSRDRANYGYTFGSGTRLTVV.

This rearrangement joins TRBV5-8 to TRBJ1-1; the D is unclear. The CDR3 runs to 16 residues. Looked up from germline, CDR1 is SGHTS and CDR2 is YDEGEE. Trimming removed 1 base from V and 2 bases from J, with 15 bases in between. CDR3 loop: CASSLLSTLRNTEAFF. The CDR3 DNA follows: TGTGCCAGCAGCTTGTTAAGCACGCTCCGAAACACTGAAGCTTTCTTT.

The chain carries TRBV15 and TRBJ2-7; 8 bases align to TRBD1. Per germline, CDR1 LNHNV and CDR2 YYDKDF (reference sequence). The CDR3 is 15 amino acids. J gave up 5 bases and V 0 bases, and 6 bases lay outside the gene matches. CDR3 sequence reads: CATSRDTGTGNEQYF. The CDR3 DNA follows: TGTGCCACCAGCAGAGATACCGGGACAGGTAACGAGCAGTACTTC.

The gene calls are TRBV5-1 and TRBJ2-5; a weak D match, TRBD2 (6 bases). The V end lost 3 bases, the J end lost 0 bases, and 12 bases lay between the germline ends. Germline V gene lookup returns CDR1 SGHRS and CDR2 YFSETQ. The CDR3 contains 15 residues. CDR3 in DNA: TGCGCCAGCAGCTATCGTTCTAGCGACCAAGAGACCCAGTACTTC. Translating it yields CASSYRSSDQETQYF.

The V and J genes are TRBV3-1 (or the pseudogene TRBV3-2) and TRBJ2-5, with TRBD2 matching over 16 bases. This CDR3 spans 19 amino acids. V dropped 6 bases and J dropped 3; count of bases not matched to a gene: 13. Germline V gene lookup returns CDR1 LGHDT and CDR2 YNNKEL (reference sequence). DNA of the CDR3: TGTGCCAGCAGTTCTATTCCGGGACTAGCGGGGGGGCGCGAAGAGACCCAGTACTTC. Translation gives CASSSIPGLAGGREETQYF.

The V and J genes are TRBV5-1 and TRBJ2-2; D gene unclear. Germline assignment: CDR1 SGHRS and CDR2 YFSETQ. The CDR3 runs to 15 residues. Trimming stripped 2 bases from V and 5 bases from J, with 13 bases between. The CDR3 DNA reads TGCGCCAGCAGCTTCCTCCAGACTGCGACCGGGGAGCTGTTTTTT. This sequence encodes CASSFLQTATGELFF. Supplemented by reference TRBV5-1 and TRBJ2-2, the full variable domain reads KAGVTQTPRYLIKTRGQQVTLSCSPISGHRSVSWYQQTPGQGLQFLFEYFSETQRNKGNFPGRFSGRQFSNSRSEMNVSTLELGDSALYLCASSFLQTATGELFFGEGSRLTVL.

Written as DNA, the CDR3 is TGCGCCAGCAGCACCGGGACAGGGAGCTATGGCTACACCTTC. It codes for CASSTGTGSYGYTF. The rearrangement joins TRBV5-1 to TRBJ1-2; 9 bases align to TRBD1. CDR1 SGHRS and CDR2 YFSETQ come from the germline V gene. With 4 bases clipped from V and 4 bases from J, the junction kept 5 bases outside the gene matches. The CDR3 loop spans 14 amino acids.

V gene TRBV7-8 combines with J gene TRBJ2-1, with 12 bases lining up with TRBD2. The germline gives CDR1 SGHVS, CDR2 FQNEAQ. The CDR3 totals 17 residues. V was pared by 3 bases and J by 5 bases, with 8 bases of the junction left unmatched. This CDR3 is CASSFWPSGGAHNEQFF. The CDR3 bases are TGTGCCAGCAGCTTTTGGCCTAGCGGGGGGGCCCACAATGAGCAGTTCTTC.

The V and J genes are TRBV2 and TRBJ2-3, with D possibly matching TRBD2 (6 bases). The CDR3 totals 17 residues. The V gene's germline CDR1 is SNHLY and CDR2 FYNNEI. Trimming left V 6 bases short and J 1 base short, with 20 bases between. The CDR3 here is CASSKGGFKGRTDTQYF. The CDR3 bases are TGTGCCAGCAGCAAGGGAGGCTTCAAGGGCCGCACAGATACGCAGTATTTT.

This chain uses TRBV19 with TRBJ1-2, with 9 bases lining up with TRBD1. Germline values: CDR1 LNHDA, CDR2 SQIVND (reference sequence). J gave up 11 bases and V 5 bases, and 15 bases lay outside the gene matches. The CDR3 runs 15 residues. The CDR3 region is CASSPRGTGIDGYTF. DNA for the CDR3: TGTGCCAGTAGTCCGCGCGGGACAGGGATTGACGGGTACACCTTC.

This chain's CDR3 is CASGGQGPNYGYTF. The CDR3 DNA reads as TGTGCCAGCGGGGGACAGGGCCCTAACTATGGCTACACCTTC. The chain joins TRBV6-5 to TRBJ1-2; 9 bases fit TRBD1. CDR1 MNHEY and CDR2 SVGAGI come from the germline V gene. With 8 bases clipped from V and 0 bases from J, the junction kept 4 bases outside the gene matches. The CDR3 totals 14 residues.

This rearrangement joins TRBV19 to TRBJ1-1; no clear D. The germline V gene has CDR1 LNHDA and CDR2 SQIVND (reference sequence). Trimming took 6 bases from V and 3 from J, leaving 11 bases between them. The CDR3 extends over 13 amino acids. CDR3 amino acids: CASSRAGDTEAFF. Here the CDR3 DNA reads TGTGCCAGTAGCCGGGCGGGCGACACTGAAGCTTTCTTT. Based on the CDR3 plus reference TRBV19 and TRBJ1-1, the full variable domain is DGGITQSPKYLFRKEGQNVTLSCEQNLNHDAMYWYRQDPGQGLRLIYYSQIVNDFQKGDIAEGYSVSREKKESFPLTVTSAQKNPTAFYLCASSRAGDTEAFFGQGTRLTVV.

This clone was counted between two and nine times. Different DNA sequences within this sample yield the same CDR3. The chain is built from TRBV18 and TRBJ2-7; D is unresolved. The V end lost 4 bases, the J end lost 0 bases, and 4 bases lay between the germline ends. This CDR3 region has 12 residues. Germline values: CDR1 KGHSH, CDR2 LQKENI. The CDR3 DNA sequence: TGTGCCAGCTCACGAGCCTCCTACGAGCAGTACTTC. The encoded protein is CASSRASYEQYF.

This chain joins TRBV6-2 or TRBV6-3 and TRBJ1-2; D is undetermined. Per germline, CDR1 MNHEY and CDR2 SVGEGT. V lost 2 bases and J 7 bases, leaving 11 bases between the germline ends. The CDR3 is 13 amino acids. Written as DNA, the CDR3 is TGTGCCAGCAGTTACGTGCGGGCTGGTGGCTACACCTTC. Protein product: CASSYVRAGGYTF.

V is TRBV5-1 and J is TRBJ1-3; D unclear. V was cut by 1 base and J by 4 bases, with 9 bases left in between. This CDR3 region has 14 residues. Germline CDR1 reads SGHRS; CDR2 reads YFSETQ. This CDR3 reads CASSLSGLGNTIYF. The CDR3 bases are TGCGCCAGCAGCTTGTCAGGTTTAGGAAACACCATATATTTT.

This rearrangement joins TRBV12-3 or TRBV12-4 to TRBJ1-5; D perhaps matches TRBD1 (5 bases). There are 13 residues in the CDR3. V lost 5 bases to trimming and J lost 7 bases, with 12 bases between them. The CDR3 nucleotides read TGTGCCAGCAGTCGGGGGGGTCCGCAGCCCCAGCATTTT. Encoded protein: CASSRGGPQPQHF.

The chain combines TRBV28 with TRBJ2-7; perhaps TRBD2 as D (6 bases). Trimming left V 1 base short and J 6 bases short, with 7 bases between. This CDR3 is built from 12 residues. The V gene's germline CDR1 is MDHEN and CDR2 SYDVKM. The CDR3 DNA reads TGTGCCAGCAGTTTATTGGGGGGCGAGCAGTACTTC. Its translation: CASSLLGGEQYF.

CDR3 amino acids: CASSSEYPLSPSTDTQYF. The CDR3, as DNA: TGCGCCAGCAGTTCGGAGTACCCGCTCTCGCCTAGCACAGATACGCAGTATTTT. The chain links TRBV4-3 to TRBJ2-3, with D uncertain. This CDR3 region has 18 residues. Deletions cut 6 bases from V and 0 bases from J, with 22 bases between. Per germline, CDR1 LGHNA and CDR2 YSLEER.

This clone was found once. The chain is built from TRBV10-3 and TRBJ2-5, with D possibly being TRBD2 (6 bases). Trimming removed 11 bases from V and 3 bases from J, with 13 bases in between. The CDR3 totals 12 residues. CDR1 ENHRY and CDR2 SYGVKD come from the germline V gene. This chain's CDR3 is CASGGSEETQYF. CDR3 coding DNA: TGTGCCTCTGGGGGGAGCGAAGAGACCCAGTACTTC.

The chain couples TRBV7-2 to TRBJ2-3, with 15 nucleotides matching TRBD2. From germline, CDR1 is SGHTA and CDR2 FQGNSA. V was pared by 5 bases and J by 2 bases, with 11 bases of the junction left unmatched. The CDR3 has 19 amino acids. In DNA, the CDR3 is TGTGCCAGCAGCACCCGGACTAGCGGGGGGGTGTTTGACACAGATACGCAGTATTTT. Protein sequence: CASSTRTSGGVFDTDTQYF.

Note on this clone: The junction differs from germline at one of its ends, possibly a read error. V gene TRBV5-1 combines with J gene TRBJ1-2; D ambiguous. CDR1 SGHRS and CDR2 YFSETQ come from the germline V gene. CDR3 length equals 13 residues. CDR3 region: CASGLESGYGYTF. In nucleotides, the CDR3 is TGCGCCAGCGGCTTAGAATCCGGGTATGGCTACACCTTC. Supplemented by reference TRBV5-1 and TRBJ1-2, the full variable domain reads KAGVTQTPRYLIKTRGQQVTLSCSPISGHRSVSWYQQTPGQGLQFLFEYFSETQRNKGNFPGRFSGRQFSNSRSEMNVSTLELGDSALYLCASGLESGYGYTFGSGTRLTVV.

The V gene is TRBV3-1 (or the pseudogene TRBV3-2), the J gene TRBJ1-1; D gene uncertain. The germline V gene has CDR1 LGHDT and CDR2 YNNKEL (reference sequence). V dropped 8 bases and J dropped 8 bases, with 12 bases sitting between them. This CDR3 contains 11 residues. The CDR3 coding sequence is TGTGCCAGCGTGGGCAGCATGGAAGCTTTCTTT. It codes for CASVGSMEAFF.

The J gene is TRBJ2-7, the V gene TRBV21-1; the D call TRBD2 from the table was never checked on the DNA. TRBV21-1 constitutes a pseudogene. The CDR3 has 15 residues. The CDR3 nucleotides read TGTGCCAGCAGCTCCGGGGGACCTCCACCCTACGAGCAGTACTTC. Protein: CASSSGGPPPYEQYF.

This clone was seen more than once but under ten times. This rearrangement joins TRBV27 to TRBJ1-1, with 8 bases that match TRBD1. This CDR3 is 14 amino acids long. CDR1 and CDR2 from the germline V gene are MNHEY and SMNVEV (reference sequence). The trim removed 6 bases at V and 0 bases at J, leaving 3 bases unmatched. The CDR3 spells CASRETGVNTEAFF. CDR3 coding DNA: TGTGCCAGCAGGGAGACAGGGGTGAACACTGAAGCTTTCTTT.

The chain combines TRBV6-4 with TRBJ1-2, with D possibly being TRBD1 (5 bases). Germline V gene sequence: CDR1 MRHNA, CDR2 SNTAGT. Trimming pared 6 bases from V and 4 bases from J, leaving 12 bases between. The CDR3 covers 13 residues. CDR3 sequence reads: CASSPSGPYGYTF. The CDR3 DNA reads TGTGCCAGCAGCCCCTCAGGGCCCTATGGCTACACCTTC.